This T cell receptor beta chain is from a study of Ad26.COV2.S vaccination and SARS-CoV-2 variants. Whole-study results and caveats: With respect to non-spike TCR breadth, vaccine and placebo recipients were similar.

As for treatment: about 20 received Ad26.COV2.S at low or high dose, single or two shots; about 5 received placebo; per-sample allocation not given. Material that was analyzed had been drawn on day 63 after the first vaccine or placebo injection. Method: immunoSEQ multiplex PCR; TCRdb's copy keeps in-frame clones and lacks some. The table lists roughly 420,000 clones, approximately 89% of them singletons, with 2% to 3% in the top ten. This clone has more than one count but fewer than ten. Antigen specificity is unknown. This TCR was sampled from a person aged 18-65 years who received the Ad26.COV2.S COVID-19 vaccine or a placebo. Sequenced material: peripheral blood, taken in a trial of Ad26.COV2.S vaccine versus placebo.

The CDR3, as DNA: TGTGCCAGCAGTGTCCAGGCCGGAAACACCATATATTTT. Its protein product is CASSVQAGNTIYF. This chain uses TRBV2 with TRBJ1-3; D remains ambiguous. The germline CDR1 and CDR2 sequences are SNHLY and FYNNEI. The CDR3 covers 13 residues. V lost 4 bases to trimming and J lost 4 bases, with 8 bases between them.